The 15 T cell receptor beta chains below were found in one sample sequenced in a study of T cell responses to AZD1222 COVID-19 vaccine (dated by TCRdb to 2020 to 2023). According to the study, the label for this sample's time point signals: baseline before first vaccination. Receptors were amplified or captured by the immunoSEQ multiplex PCR assay. Entries here come from immuneACCESS through TCRdb and include only in-frame sequences with V and J called. Some clones fail to appear in such tables; in the studies checked, an unresolved V gene covers under half of the shortfall, and the cause of the remainder is unknown. The table for this sample lists tens of thousands of clones; around 80% of them were counted only once. Around 3.9% of the sample is taken by the ten largest. The specimen comprised peripheral blood, sampled on day 0 of AZD1222 vaccination. Receptor source: an adult in good health.

The rearrangement uses TRBV9 and TRBJ2-7, with a weak D call TRBD1 (6 bases). This CDR3 spans 14 amino acids. CDR1 is SGDLS, CDR2 YYNGEE, per germline. V shed 3 bases and J shed 1 base, with 11 bases lying between them. The CDR3: CASSAGVGSYEQYF. Written as DNA, the CDR3 is TGTGCCAGCAGCGCAGGGGTGGGGTCCTACGAGCAGTACTTC.

This rearrangement joins TRBV7-8 to TRBJ2-7; D gene uncertain. This CDR3 region has 11 residues. The germline V gene has CDR1 SGHVS and CDR2 FQNEAQ. With 5 bases removed from V and 0 bases from J, the gap between germline ends came to 2 bases. CDR3 DNA sequence: TGTGCCAGCAGCCCCTCCTACGAGCAGTACTTC. Amino acid sequence: CASSPSYEQYF.

The chain has TRBV5-1 and TRBJ2-5; 8 bases agree with TRBD1. CDR3 length: 15 residues. Germline CDR1 is SGHRS and CDR2 is YFSETQ. V dropped 5 bases and J dropped 3; count of bases not matched to a gene: 9. CDR3 in DNA: TGCGCCAGCAGAGCAAGGGGGACAGGTGAAGAGACCCAGTACTTC. Translation gives CASRARGTGEETQYF.

V and J are TRBV27 and TRBJ2-2; 8 bases match TRBD1. Germline assignment: CDR1 MNHEY and CDR2 SMNVEV (reference sequence). After removal of 1 base from V and 2 bases from J, the junction contained 3 bases not matched to a gene. The CDR3 length is 16 residues. CDR3 sequence (DNA): TGTGCCAGCAGTTTATGGGGGACAGGAAACACCGGGGAGCTGTTTTTT. Its translation: CASSLWGTGNTGELFF.

This rearrangement joins TRBV2 to TRBJ1-3; D call uncertain. This CDR3 region has 15 residues. The germline V and J ends were trimmed by 4 bases and 3 bases, with 13 bases remaining between them. Germline CDR1 is SNHLY and CDR2 is FYNNEI. In DNA form, the CDR3 reads TGTGCCAGCAGTGGTTGGTCAGGAGGTGGAAACACCATATATTTT. This gives the protein CASSGWSGGGNTIYF.

This clone was counted once. The J gene is TRBJ2-2, the V gene TRBV7-9; D is possibly TRBD1 or TRBD2 (6 bases each). Germline CDR1 is SEHNR and CDR2 is FQNEAQ (reference sequence). V was shortened by 4 bases and J by 5 bases, with 14 bases between the two germline ends. The length of the CDR3 is 15 residues. CDR3 region: CASSSRGPGTGELFF. In nucleotides, the CDR3 is TGTGCCAGCAGCTCCCGGGGGCCCGGTACCGGGGAGCTGTTTTTT.

The chain is built from TRBV6-6 and TRBJ2-2; D may correspond to TRBD1 or TRBD2 (6 bases each). Germline V gene sequence: CDR1 MNHNY, CDR2 SVGAGI (reference sequence). Between the trimmed V and J ends, which lost 0 bases and 3 bases, there was a span of 11 bases. The CDR3 totals 16 residues. The CDR3: CASSYSGGGDTGELFF. The DNA for the CDR3 is TGTGCCAGCAGTTACTCGGGGGGCGGAGACACCGGGGAGCTGTTTTTT.

The chain has TRBV3-1 (or the pseudogene TRBV3-2) and TRBJ1-6, with 8 bases matching TRBD1. V dropped 4 bases and J dropped 7; count of bases not matched to a gene: 9. Germline loops: CDR1 LGHDT, CDR2 YNNKEL (reference sequence). The CDR3 is made up of 16 amino acids. CDR3 amino acids: CASSPRPTGANSPLHF. The CDR3 DNA sequence: TGTGCCAGCAGCCCACGACCGACAGGGGCCAATTCACCCCTCCACTTT.

This clone was seen more than once but under ten times. V is TRBV4-1 and J is TRBJ1-1; D unresolved. Germline values: CDR1 MGHRA, CDR2 YSYEKL. This CDR3 has 13 residues. Between the trimmed V and J ends, which lost 4 bases and 1 base, there was a span of 7 bases. The CDR3 loop reads CASSLSTNTEAFF. The CDR3 nucleotides read TGCGCCAGCAGCCTGAGTACGAACACTGAAGCTTTCTTT.

The genes are TRBV3-1 (or the pseudogene TRBV3-2) and TRBJ1-1; no clear D. V was clipped by 0 bases and J by 8 bases, with 13 bases between them. The CDR3 totals 14 residues. Germline CDR1 and CDR2: LGHDT and YNNKEL (reference sequence). The CDR3 spells CASSQENRRSEAFF. The CDR3 DNA sequence: TGTGCCAGCAGCCAAGAGAACAGACGAAGCGAAGCTTTCTTT.

This chain joins TRBV14 and TRBJ1-6; weak D call: TRBD1 (6 bases). The CDR3 is 16 residues long. V gave up 0 bases and J gave up 7 bases, with 13 bases separating them. CDR1 and CDR2 from the germline V gene are SGHDN and FVKESK. The CDR3 nucleotides read TGTGCCAGCAGCCAAGAGGGCAGGGGATACAATTCACCCCTCCACTTT. It translates to CASSQEGRGYNSPLHF.

The chain has TRBV12-3 or TRBV12-4 and TRBJ1-1; no definite D call. V lost 6 bases and J lost 1, with 9 bases in between. CDR3 length equals 13 residues. The CDR3 protein is CASSSLQNTEAFF. The CDR3 DNA reads as TGTGCCAGCAGCTCCCTTCAGAACACTGAAGCTTTCTTT.

V and J are TRBV28 and TRBJ1-5, with D tentatively TRBD1 (6 bases). Trimming took 8 bases from V and 4 from J, leaving 12 bases between them. Looked up from germline, CDR1 is MDHEN and CDR2 is SYDVKM. This CDR3 is built from 13 residues. The CDR3: CASAGQKNQPQHF. The CDR3 DNA reads TGTGCCAGCGCCGGACAGAAAAATCAGCCCCAGCATTTT.

This clone was seen a handful of times. This chain connects TRBV6-5 to TRBJ1-3; D is unclear. Germline CDR1 reads MNHEY; CDR2 reads SVGAGI. V lost 0 bases to trimming and J lost 5 bases, with 5 bases between them. The CDR3 is 13 residues long. CDR3 residues: CASSYSARNTIYF. CDR3 DNA: TGTGCCAGCAGTTACTCCGCCAGAAACACCATATATTTT.

V usage is TRBV7-9 and J usage is TRBJ1-4; D gene ambiguous. CDR1 SEHNR and CDR2 FQNEAQ come from the germline V gene (reference sequence). Trimming shortened V by 5 bases and J by 4 bases, and 14 bases separated the two germline ends. This CDR3 has 15 amino acids. CDR3 sequence (DNA): TGTGCCAGCAGCCAAGACGGTTCAGTTAATGAAAAACTGTTTTTT. This translates into CASSQDGSVNEKLFF.